The 23 T cell receptor beta chains reported below all come from one sample, sequenced in a study of regulatory T cells in long-lasting Graves disease. Investigators prepared the TCR beta libraries by applying iRepertoire HTBI primers and Arm-PCR of CDR3 regions. TCRdb fed the multiplex PCR reads into MiXCR, producing one record per CDR3 protein. Of about 460,000 distinct CDR3 sequences in the sample, around 15% were seen once. Time point denoted: newly diagnosed GD, antithyroid drugs for less than 3 months. With RNA extracted from PBMCs as input, the TCR library was made. The sample also formed part of further work on T cells in Graves' hyperthyroidism and ophthalmopathy.

The source material was peripheral blood mononuclear cells (PBMCs), sampled at new diagnosis, from a patient treated with antithyroid drugs. The receptors originated from a woman between 50 and 59 years old with Graves disease.

This clonotype was found many times. The CDR3 sequence is CASSSGGVGTDTQYF. CDR3 DNA: TGTGCCAGCAGTTCGGGGGGAGTCGGCACAGATACGCAGTATTTT. The chain recombines TRBV28 with TRBJ2-3; TRBD2 agrees at 7 bases. The J segment lost 1 base and the V segment lost 4 bases, leaving 5 bases of the junction unmatched. CDR3 length equals 15 residues. Germline values: CDR1 MDHEN, CDR2 SYDVKM.

In DNA, the CDR3 is TGCGCCAGCAGCTTACCCCGACTAGCGGGGGGACAAGAGACCCAGTACTTC. Protein sequence: CASSLPRLAGGQETQYF. This chain connects TRBV5-1 to TRBJ2-5; 13 nucleotides line up with TRBD2. Germline V lookup: CDR1 SGHRS, CDR2 YFSETQ. The CDR3 is 17 residues long. The J segment lost 2 bases and the V segment lost 2 bases, leaving 6 bases of the junction unmatched.

About this clonotype itself: A much bigger clone sits one base away, suggesting this may be a read error. The rearrangement uses TRBV28 and TRBJ2-1; 8 bases line up with TRBD2. In germline, CDR1 is MDHEN, CDR2 SYDVKM. The CDR3 totals 15 residues. CDR3 loop: CASSLLLADGNERFF. The CDR3 nucleotides read TGTGCCAGCAGTTTATTACTAGCGGACGGGAATGAGCGGTTCTTC.

V gene TRBV6-5 combines with J gene TRBJ2-3; D is unclear. V was clipped by 2 bases and J by 1 base, with 10 bases between them. CDR3 length: 15 residues. In germline, CDR1 is MNHEY, CDR2 SVGAGI. The CDR3 sequence: CASSYLGTRTDTQYF. The CDR3 DNA sequence: TGTGCCAGCAGTTACCTTGGAACTCGCACAGATACGCAGTATTTT.

This clonotype has just a few counts. This chain uses TRBV12-3 or TRBV12-4 with TRBJ2-3, with 7 bases that match TRBD1. After removal of 6 bases from V and 3 bases from J, the junction contained 9 bases not matched to a gene. The length of the CDR3 is 15 residues. Here the CDR3 DNA reads TGTGCCAGCAGGACCTCAGGGGGTCGGACAGATACGCAGTATTTT. As protein: CASRTSGGRTDTQYF.

The chain has TRBV6-5 and TRBJ1-2, with TRBD1 as a possible D gene (5 bases). Per the germline V gene, CDR1 is MNHEY and CDR2 is SVGAGI. Trimming cost V 2 bases and J 3 bases, with 10 bases left between them. CDR3 length: 14 amino acids. The CDR3 sequence is CASSYGGEDYGYTF. CDR3 nucleotides: TGTGCCAGCAGTTACGGGGGGGAGGACTATGGCTACACCTTC.

The gene calls are TRBV6-5 and TRBJ1-6; unclear D gene. The CDR3 covers 15 residues. Trimming took off 0 bases at V and 7 bases at J, with 10 bases between the two ends. From germline, CDR1 is MNHEY and CDR2 SVGAGI. CDR3 residues: CASSYSVLGNSPLHF. The CDR3 nucleotides read TGTGCCAGCAGTTACTCGGTCTTAGGGAATTCACCCCTCCACTTT.

This clonotype was seen at least ten times. The chain is built from TRBV3-1 and TRBJ2-7; no reliable D call. The CDR3 is 14 residues long. CDR1 and CDR2 (germline): LGHDT, YNNKEL (reference sequence). Trimming removed 0 bases at V and 2 bases at J, with 8 bases between. The CDR3 bases are TGTGCCAGCAGCCAAGAGGACGTCCCCTACGAGCAGTACTTC. Encoded protein: CASSQEDVPYEQYF.

This clonotype was picked up many times. V gene TRBV30 combines with J gene TRBJ2-2; 9 bases agree with TRBD2. Per germline, CDR1 GTSNPN and CDR2 SVGIG (reference sequence). The trim removed 2 bases at V and 8 bases at J, leaving 15 bases unmatched. The CDR3 length is 17 residues. The CDR3 region has the DNA TGTGCCTGGAGTTTGACTAGCGGAGGGGCGGTCGCGGGGGAGCTGTTTTTT. Amino acid sequence: CAWSLTSGGAVAGELFF.

This clonotype was seen at least ten times. The chain has TRBV2 and TRBJ2-3; tentatively, D is TRBD1 (7 bases). Trimming stripped 6 bases from V and 8 bases from J, with 21 bases between. Germline CDR1 SNHLY, CDR2 FYNNEI. The CDR3 loop spans 15 amino acids. In DNA, the CDR3 is TGTGCCAGCAGGGTAGGGACTGGCAACAGGGGTACGCAGTATTTT. It is translated as CASRVGTGNRGTQYF. Supplemented by reference TRBV2 and TRBJ2-3, the full variable domain reads EPEVTQTPSHQVTQMGQEVILRCVPISNHLYFYWYRQILGQKVEFLVSFYNNEISEKSEIFDDQFSVERPDGSNFTLKIRSTKLEDSAMYFCASRVGTGNRGTQYFGPGTRLTVL.

As DNA, the CDR3 is TGTGCCAGTAGTAACGACGGCGCAGGAGGGGCCCCCCAGCATTTT. Protein: CASSNDGAGGAPQHF. The chain recombines TRBV19 with TRBJ1-5; possibly TRBD1 for D (5 bases). The CDR3 covers 15 residues. V was trimmed by 4 bases and J by 10 bases, leaving 20 bases between them. CDR1 and CDR2 from the germline V gene are LNHDA and SQIVND (reference sequence).

Comments on this clonotype: This may come from a read error, since a much larger clone is one base off. The V call is TRBV18, the J call TRBJ2-7; D ambiguous. Judging by the DNA end, TRBJ2-5 fits better; the J call may be wrong. Per the germline V gene, CDR1 is KGHSH and CDR2 is LQKENI. CDR3 size: 14 residues. CDR3 DNA: TGTGGCAGCTCACCATCGAGCGCCCAAGAGACCCAGTACTTC. This codes for CGSSPSSAQETQYF.

Ten or more counts support this clonotype. CDR3 amino acids: CASSFPRTGGYGETQYF. CDR3 nucleotides: TGTGCCAGCAGTTTCCCCCGGACAGGGGGCTATGGAGAGACCCAGTACTTC. V gene TRBV28 combines with J gene TRBJ2-5, with 11 nucleotides matching TRBD1. V was clipped by 3 bases and J by 4 bases; unmatched bases: 10. In germline, CDR1 is MDHEN, CDR2 SYDVKM. CDR3 length equals 17 residues.

There are a few counts of this clonotype. As DNA, the CDR3 is TGTGCCAGCAGTGAAGCGCAGGCCCGATGGGCCAATCAGCCCCAGCATTTT. Translated, it gives CASSEAQARWANQPQHF. The V call is TRBV6-1, the J call TRBJ1-5, with unresolved D. With 0 bases removed from V and 3 bases from J, the gap between germline ends came to 15 bases. CDR1 is MNHNS, CDR2 SASEGT, per germline. This CDR3 contains 17 residues.

This clonotype was recorded at least ten times. The chain recombines TRBV9 with TRBJ2-2; perhaps TRBD1 as D (6 bases). CDR1 is SGDLS, CDR2 YYNGEE, per germline. CDR3 length: 16 residues. The V gene lost 3 bases and the J gene lost 5 bases, with 17 bases spanning the gap. CDR3 protein: CASSARPRGRTGELFF. The CDR3 coding sequence is TGTGCCAGCAGCGCCCGCCCCAGGGGTCGGACCGGGGAGCTGTTTTTT.

The chain has TRBV24-1 and TRBJ2-6; 7 bases fit TRBD1. The CDR3 has 16 residues. The germline V gene has CDR1 KGHDR and CDR2 SFDVKD. Trimming at V came to 4 bases and at J to 2 bases, leaving 4 bases not matched to a gene. CDR3 loop: CATSEQGGAGANVLTF. The CDR3 nucleotides are TGTGCCACCAGTGAGCAAGGGGGCGCTGGGGCCAACGTCCTGACTTTC.

This clonotype was recorded at least ten times. CDR3 nucleotide sequence: TGTGCCAGCAGTCCAGGACAGGGCCTCCGTTATAATTCACCCCTCCACTTT. Translation gives CASSPGQGLRYNSPLHF. The chain uses TRBV28 and TRBJ1-6; TRBD1 aligns across 8 bases. The CDR3 has 17 residues. With V trimmed by 5 bases and J by 4 bases, 10 bases remained unmatched. From germline, CDR1 is MDHEN and CDR2 SYDVKM.

This clonotype was observed a few times. The chain couples TRBV30 to TRBJ1-2; 7 nucleotides agree with TRBD1. Germline V gives CDR1 GTSNPN, CDR2 SVGIG (reference sequence). CDR3 length: 14 amino acids. The ends lost 2 bases at V and 2 bases at J; junction bases unmatched: 5. CDR3 bases: TGTGCCTGGAGTTGGACAGGCTCAAACTATGGCTACACCTTC. Translated, it gives CAWSWTGSNYGYTF.

This clonotype showed up many times. The J gene is TRBJ2-5, the V gene TRBV24-1, with D unclear. CDR1 KGHDR and CDR2 SFDVKD come from the germline V gene. Trimming stripped 3 bases from V and 5 bases from J, with 9 bases between. The CDR3 is made up of 13 amino acids. The CDR3 DNA reads TGTGCCACCAGTGATCTGGGGTACGAGACCCAGTACTTC. This translates into CATSDLGYETQYF.

This clonotype has only a few counts. The rearrangement uses TRBV28 and TRBJ2-6; D remains unclear. CDR1 and CDR2 from the germline V gene are MDHEN and SYDVKM. V lost 3 bases, J lost 2 bases, and 11 bases lay in between. CDR3 length: 16 residues. The DNA for the CDR3 is TGTGCCAGCAGTTTTACGGCGTTAACTGGGGCCAACGTCCTGACTTTC. It translates to CASSFTALTGANVLTF. Full variable domain (rest looked up from reference TRBV28 and TRBJ2-6): DVKVTQSSRYLVKRTGEKVFLECVQDMDHENMFWYRQDPGLGLRLIYFSYDVKMKEKGDIPEGYSVSREKKERFSLILESASTNQTSMYLCASSFTALTGANVLTFGAGSRLTVL.

This clonotype appeared many times. V is TRBV20-1 and J is TRBJ2-5; the match to TRBD2 covers 13 bases. V gave up 6 bases and J gave up 5 bases; unmatched junction bases: 18. CDR1 is DFQATT and CDR2 is SNEGSKA in the germline V gene (reference sequence). The CDR3 is 18 residues long. CDR3 in amino acids: CSAPTSPQLAGGVETQYF. For the CDR3, the DNA is TGCAGTGCACCAACCTCCCCACAACTAGCGGGAGGGGTCGAGACCCAGTACTTC.

The chain has TRBV7-9 and TRBJ1-2, with TRBD1 matching 7 bases. Germline V gene lookup returns CDR1 SEHNR and CDR2 FQNEAQ (reference sequence). V shed 7 bases and J 4 bases; nucleotides not matched to a gene: 12. The CDR3 length is 15 residues. The CDR3, as DNA: TGTGCCAGCAACGTACCTGACAGGGCGGTCTATGGCTACACCTTC. This translates into CASNVPDRAVYGYTF.

The chain uses TRBV5-1 and TRBJ2-7; possible D gene TRBD2, 6 bases. The CDR3 runs 15 residues. The germline V gene has CDR1 SGHRS and CDR2 YFSETQ. Trimming stripped 0 bases from V and 1 base from J, with 11 bases between. CDR3 DNA sequence: TGCGCCAGCAGCTTGGTTGGCGGGGCTTCCTACGAGCAGTACTTC. Protein: CASSLVGGASYEQYF. Variable domain in full (rest from reference TRBV5-1 and TRBJ2-7): KAGVTQTPRYLIKTRGQQVTLSCSPISGHRSVSWYQQTPGQGLQFLFEYFSETQRNKGNFPGRFSGRQFSNSRSEMNVSTLELGDSALYLCASSLVGGASYEQYFGPGTRLTVT.